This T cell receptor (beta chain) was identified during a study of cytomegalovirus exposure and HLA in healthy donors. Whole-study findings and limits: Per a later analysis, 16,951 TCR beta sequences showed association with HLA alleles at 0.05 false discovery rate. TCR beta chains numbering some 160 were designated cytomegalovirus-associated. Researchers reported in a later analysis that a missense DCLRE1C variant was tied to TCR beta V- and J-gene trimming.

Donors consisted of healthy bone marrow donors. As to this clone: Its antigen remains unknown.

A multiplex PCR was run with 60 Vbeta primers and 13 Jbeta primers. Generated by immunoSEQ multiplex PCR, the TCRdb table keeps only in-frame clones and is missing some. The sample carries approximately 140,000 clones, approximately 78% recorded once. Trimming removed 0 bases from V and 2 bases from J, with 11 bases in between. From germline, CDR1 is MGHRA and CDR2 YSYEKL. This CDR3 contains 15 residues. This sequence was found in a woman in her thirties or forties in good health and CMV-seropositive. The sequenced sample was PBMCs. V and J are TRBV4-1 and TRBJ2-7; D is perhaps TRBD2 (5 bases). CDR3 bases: TGCGCCAGCAGCCAAGAGAGGGCCACCCCCTACGAGCAGTACTTC. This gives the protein CASSQERATPYEQYF.